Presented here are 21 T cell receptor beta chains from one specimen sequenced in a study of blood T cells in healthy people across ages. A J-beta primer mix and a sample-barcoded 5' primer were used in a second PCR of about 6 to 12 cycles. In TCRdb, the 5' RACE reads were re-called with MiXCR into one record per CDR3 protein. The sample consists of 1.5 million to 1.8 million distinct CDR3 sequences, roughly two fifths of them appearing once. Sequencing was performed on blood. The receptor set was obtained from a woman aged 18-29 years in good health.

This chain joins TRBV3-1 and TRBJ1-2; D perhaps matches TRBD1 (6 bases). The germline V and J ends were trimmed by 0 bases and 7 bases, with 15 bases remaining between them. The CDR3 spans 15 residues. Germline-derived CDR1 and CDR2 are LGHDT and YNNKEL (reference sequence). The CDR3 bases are TGTGCCAGCAGCCAAGAGGTGGGGGCGCTTAGTGGCTACACCTTC. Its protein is CASSQEVGALSGYTF.

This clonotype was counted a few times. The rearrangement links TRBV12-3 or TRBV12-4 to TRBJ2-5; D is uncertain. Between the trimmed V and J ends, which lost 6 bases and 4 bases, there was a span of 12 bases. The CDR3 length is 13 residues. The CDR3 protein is CASRLRPGETQYF. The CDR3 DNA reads TGTGCCAGCAGACTCCGCCCGGGAGAGACCCAGTACTTC.

CDR3 in DNA: TGCGCCAGCATTCAGTATCAGACCGGGGAGCTGTTTTTT. Its translation is CASIQYQTGELFF. The V and J genes are TRBV5-1 and TRBJ2-2; no reliable D call. CDR1 and CDR2 from the germline V gene are SGHRS and YFSETQ. V dropped 6 bases and J dropped 5 bases, with 11 bases sitting between them. This CDR3 contains 13 residues.

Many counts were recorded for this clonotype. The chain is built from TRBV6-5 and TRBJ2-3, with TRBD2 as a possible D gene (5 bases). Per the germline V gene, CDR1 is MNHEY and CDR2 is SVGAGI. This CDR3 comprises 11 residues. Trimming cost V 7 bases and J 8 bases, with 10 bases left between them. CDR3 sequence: CASTVGSTQYF. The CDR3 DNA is TGTGCCAGCACCGTGGGGAGTACGCAGTATTTT.

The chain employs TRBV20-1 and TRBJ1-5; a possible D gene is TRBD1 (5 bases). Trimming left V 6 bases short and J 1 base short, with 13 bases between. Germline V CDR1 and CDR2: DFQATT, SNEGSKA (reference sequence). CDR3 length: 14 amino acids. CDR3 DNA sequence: TGCAGTGCCGTCAGGGTGGGGAGCAATCAGCCCCAGCATTTT. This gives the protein CSAVRVGSNQPQHF.

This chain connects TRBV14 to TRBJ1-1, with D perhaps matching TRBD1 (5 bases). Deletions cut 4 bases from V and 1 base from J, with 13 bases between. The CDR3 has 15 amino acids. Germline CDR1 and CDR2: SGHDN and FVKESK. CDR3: CASSPSAGWNTEAFF. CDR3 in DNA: TGTGCCAGCAGCCCCTCTGCAGGGTGGAACACTGAAGCTTTCTTT.

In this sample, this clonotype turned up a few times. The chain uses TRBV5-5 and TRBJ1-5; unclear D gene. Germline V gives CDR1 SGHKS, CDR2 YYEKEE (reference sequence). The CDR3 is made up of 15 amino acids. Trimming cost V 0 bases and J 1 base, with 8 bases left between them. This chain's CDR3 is CASSLDPASNQPQHF. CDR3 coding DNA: TGTGCCAGCAGCTTGGATCCAGCGAGCAATCAGCCCCAGCATTTT.

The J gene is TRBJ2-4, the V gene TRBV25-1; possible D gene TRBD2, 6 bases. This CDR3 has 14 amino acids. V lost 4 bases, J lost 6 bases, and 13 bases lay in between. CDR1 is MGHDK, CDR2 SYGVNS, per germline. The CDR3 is CASSVRGGLNIQYF. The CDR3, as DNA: TGTGCCAGCAGTGTCCGAGGAGGGCTAAACATTCAGTACTTC.

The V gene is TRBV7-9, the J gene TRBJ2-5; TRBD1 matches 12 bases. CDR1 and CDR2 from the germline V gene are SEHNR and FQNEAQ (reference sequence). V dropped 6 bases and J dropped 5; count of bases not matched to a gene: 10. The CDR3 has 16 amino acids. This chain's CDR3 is CASSYHGTGGMETQYF. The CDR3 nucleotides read TGTGCCAGCAGTTACCATGGGACAGGGGGCATGGAGACCCAGTACTTC.

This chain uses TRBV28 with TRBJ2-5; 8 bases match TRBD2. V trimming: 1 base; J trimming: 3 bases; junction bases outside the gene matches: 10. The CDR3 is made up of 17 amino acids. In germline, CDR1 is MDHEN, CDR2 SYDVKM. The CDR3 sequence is CASSLYGRARFEETQYF. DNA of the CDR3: TGTGCCAGCAGTTTATACGGGAGGGCCAGGTTTGAAGAGACCCAGTACTTC.

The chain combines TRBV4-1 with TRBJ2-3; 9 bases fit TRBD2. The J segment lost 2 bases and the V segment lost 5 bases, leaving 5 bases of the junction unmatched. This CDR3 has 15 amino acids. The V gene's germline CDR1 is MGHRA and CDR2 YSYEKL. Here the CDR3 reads CASSYRGGATDTQYF. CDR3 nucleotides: TGCGCCAGCAGCTACCGCGGGGGGGCCACAGATACGCAGTATTTT.

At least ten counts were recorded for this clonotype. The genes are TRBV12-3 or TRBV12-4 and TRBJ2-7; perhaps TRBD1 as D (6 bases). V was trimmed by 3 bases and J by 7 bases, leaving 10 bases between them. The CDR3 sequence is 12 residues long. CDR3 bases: TGTGCCAGCAGTTTCCAGGGGAGAGAGCAGTACTTC. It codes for CASSFQGREQYF.

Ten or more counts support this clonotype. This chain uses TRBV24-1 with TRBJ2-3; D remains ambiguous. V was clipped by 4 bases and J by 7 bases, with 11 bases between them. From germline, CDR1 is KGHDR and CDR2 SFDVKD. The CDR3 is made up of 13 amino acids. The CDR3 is CATSDVYANTQYF. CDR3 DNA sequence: TGTGCCACCAGTGACGTTTACGCGAATACGCAGTATTTT.

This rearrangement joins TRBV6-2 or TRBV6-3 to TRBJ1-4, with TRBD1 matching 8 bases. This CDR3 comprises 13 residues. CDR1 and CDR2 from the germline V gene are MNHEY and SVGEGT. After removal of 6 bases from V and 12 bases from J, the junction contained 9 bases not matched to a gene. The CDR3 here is CASRAPGQGQLFF. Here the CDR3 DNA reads TGTGCCAGCAGAGCCCCCGGACAGGGACAACTGTTTTTT.

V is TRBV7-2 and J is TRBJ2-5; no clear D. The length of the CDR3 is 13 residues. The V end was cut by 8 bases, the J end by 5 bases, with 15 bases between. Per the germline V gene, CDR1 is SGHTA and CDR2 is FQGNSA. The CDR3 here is CASGLGRLETQYF. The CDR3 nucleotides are TGTGCCAGCGGGCTAGGGCGGCTGGAGACCCAGTACTTC.

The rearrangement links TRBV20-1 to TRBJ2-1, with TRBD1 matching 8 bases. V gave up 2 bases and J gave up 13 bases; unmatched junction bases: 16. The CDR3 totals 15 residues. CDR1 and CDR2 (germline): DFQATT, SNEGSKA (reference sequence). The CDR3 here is CSARNAETGGETQFF. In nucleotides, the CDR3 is TGCAGTGCTAGAAATGCTGAAACAGGGGGAGAGACCCAGTTCTTC.

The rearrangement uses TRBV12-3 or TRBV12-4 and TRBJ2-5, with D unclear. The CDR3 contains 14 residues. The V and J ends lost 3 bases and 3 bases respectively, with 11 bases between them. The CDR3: CASSFRATEETQYF. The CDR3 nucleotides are TGTGCCAGCAGTTTTCGGGCAACAGAAGAGACCCAGTACTTC.

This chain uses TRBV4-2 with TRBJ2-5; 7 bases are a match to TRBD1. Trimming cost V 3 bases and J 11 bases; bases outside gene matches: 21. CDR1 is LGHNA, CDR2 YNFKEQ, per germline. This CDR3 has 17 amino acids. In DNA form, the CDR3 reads TGTGCCAGCAGCCACCTCCCGACCGGGACAGCACCCAATGAGCAGTACTTC. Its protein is CASSHLPTGTAPNEQYF.

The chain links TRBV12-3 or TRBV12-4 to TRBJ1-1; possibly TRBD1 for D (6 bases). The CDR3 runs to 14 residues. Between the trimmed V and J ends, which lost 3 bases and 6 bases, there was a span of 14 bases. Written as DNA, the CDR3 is TGTGCCAGCAGTTTTATAGGGGGGAAGGCTGAAGCTTTCTTT. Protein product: CASSFIGGKAEAFF.

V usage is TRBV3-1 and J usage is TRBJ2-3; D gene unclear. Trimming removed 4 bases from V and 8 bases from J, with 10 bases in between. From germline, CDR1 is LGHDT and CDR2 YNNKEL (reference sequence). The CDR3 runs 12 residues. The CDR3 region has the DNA TGTGCCAGCAGCCTACTCTCACGTACGCAGTATTTT. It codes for CASSLLSRTQYF.

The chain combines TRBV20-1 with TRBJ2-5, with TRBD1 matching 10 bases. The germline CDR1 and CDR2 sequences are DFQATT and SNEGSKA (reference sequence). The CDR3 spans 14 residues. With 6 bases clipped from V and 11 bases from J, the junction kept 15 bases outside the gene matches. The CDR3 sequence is CSAETGGAGDEQYF. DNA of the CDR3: TGCAGTGCGGAGACAGGGGGCGCCGGTGATGAGCAGTACTTC.